Below, 27 T cell receptor beta chains from the same sample are listed, as sequenced in a study of T cells in Graves' hyperthyroidism and ophthalmopathy. RNA transcripts served as the template for amplifying TCR beta CDR3 regions. Primed by the HTBI set, a first-round RT-PCR was run on the TCR CDR3. MiXCR, applied by TCRdb to the multiplex PCR reads, yields one record per CDR3 protein. Among roughly 560,000 distinct CDR3 sequences listed, roughly 15% were seen once. What was sequenced was blood. The receptors here all came from a middle-aged woman with Graves' ophthalmopathy.

This clonotype has a count of ten or more. The chain employs TRBV7-2 and TRBJ2-7; D possibly uses TRBD1 or TRBD2 (5 bases each). Germline-derived CDR1 and CDR2 are SGHTA and FQGNSA. V shed 0 bases and J shed 3 bases, with 12 bases lying between them. There are 15 residues in the CDR3. The CDR3 region has the DNA TGTGCCAGCAGCTTAGCGTGGGACCGGTACTACGAGCAGTACTTC. It translates to CASSLAWDRYYEQYF.

This clonotype was seen many times. The rearrangement uses TRBV14 and TRBJ2-5; TRBD1 might be the D (5 bases). CDR1 SGHDN and CDR2 FVKESK come from the germline V gene. The CDR3 is 16 amino acids. Trimming took 4 bases from V and 4 from J, leaving 19 bases between them. The CDR3 nucleotides are TGTGCCAGCAGCCCTCCGTTGGCTGGGGCACCAGAGACCCAGTACTTC. This gives the protein CASSPPLAGAPETQYF.

This clonotype was counted ten times or more. The chain combines TRBV12-3 or TRBV12-4 with TRBJ2-2, with 7 bases that match TRBD1. The CDR3 length is 15 residues. The V segment lost 6 bases and the J segment 7 bases; nucleotides outside the gene matches: 11. CDR3 amino acids: CASSRPTGINGELFF. The CDR3 DNA sequence: TGTGCCAGCAGCCGCCCGACAGGGATTAACGGGGAGCTGTTTTTT.

A note on this clonotype: This may be a read error: a much more frequent sequence differs by one nucleotide. The gene calls are TRBV6-2 or TRBV6-3 and TRBJ2-7, with TRBD2 matching over 7 bases. V lost 1 base and J lost 3; bases outside the gene matches: 3. Germline V gene sequence: CDR1 MNHEY, CDR2 SVGEGT. This CDR3 is 14 amino acids long. In DNA, the CDR3 is TGTGCCAGCAGTTACTGGCCTAGCGGCTACGAGCAGTACTTC. It yields the protein CASSYWPSGYEQYF.

The sample holds many counts of this clonotype. The chain is built from TRBV2 and TRBJ2-7; D possibly corresponds to TRBD2 (6 bases). From germline, CDR1 is SNHLY and CDR2 FYNNEI. The CDR3 covers 13 residues. V was shortened by 4 bases and J by 3 bases, with 10 bases between the two germline ends. CDR3 in amino acids: CASSGPGLYEQYF. Written as DNA, the CDR3 is TGTGCCAGCAGTGGCCCGGGACTCTACGAGCAGTACTTC.

This rearrangement joins TRBV28 to TRBJ2-4; no reliable D call. The CDR3 has 16 residues. V lost 6 bases, J lost 6 bases, and 21 bases lay in between. Germline V CDR1 and CDR2: MDHEN, SYDVKM. The CDR3 reads CASRTAGPKGGNIQYF. The DNA of the CDR3 is TGTGCCAGCAGAACCGCCGGGCCGAAAGGTGGAAACATTCAGTACTTC.

This clonotype was seen many times. This chain joins TRBV7-9 and TRBJ1-1, with a weak D call TRBD1 (5 bases). The V gene's germline CDR1 is SEHNR and CDR2 FQNEAQ (reference sequence). This CDR3 contains 15 residues. Deletions cut 5 bases from V and 2 bases from J, with 15 bases between. CDR3 sequence (DNA): TGTGCCAGCAGCCCCGCGGGCAGGGAAAACACTGAAGCTTTCTTT. Translating it yields CASSPAGRENTEAFF.

This clonotype was recorded many times. CDR3 protein: CASSLGTSQYF. The CDR3 DNA is TGTGCCAGCAGTTTGGGAACTAGTCAGTACTTC. This chain joins TRBV12-3 or TRBV12-4 and TRBJ2-7, with D possibly being TRBD2 (5 bases). This CDR3 is 11 amino acids long. The V end lost 3 bases, the J end lost 10 bases, and 10 bases lay between the germline ends.

This clonotype has a count of ten or more. The chain is built from TRBV19 and TRBJ1-1; possibly TRBD1 for D (6 bases). Trimming cost V 5 bases and J 2 bases, with 21 bases left between them. The CDR3 extends over 17 amino acids. CDR1 and CDR2 from the germline V gene are LNHDA and SQIVND (reference sequence). The CDR3 spells CASSVSPYRVVNTEAFF. In DNA, the CDR3 is TGTGCCAGTAGTGTCTCGCCCTACAGGGTCGTAAACACTGAAGCTTTCTTT.

The chain employs TRBV5-1 and TRBJ2-5; the D is unclear. V lost 3 bases and J lost 7, with 10 bases in between. The length of the CDR3 is 12 residues. Germline CDR1 SGHRS, CDR2 YFSETQ. In nucleotides, the CDR3 is TGCGCCAGCAGCTCCACGGTTCGGACCCAGTACTTC. Protein product: CASSSTVRTQYF.

This clonotype was counted ten times or more. This chain links TRBV4-2 with TRBJ1-1; D is unclear. Germline-derived CDR1 and CDR2 are LGHNA and YNFKEQ. V was pared by 0 bases and J by 6 bases, with 8 bases between. The length of the CDR3 is 13 residues. The CDR3 protein is CASSQDVAAEAFF. DNA for the CDR3: TGTGCCAGCAGCCAAGACGTGGCGGCTGAAGCTTTCTTT.

J is TRBJ1-3 and V is TRBV27; D remains ambiguous. V was cut by 5 bases and J by 5 bases, with 10 bases left in between. Germline V gene sequence: CDR1 MNHEY, CDR2 SMNVEV (reference sequence). This CDR3 spans 13 amino acids. CDR3: CASSTPGRNTIYF. CDR3 in DNA: TGTGCCAGCAGTACCCCTGGTAGAAACACCATATATTTT.

This clonotype was observed at least ten times. The CDR3 loop reads CASSFGTGEFYEQYF. CDR3 bases: TGTGCCAGCAGCTTCGGGACAGGGGAATTCTACGAGCAGTACTTC. V usage is TRBV9 and J usage is TRBJ2-7, with 10 nucleotides matching TRBD1. In germline, CDR1 is SGDLS, CDR2 YYNGEE. The CDR3 has 15 amino acids. After removal of 4 bases from V and 3 bases from J, the junction contained 7 bases not matched to a gene.

In this sample, this clonotype turned up many times. The rearrangement joins TRBV11-2 to TRBJ2-7; the D gene is possibly TRBD2 (6 bases). V dropped 4 bases and J dropped 0 bases, with 22 bases sitting between them. CDR3 length: 18 residues. The V gene's germline CDR1 is SGHAT and CDR2 FQNNGV. Here the CDR3 reads CASSSPVFGAGDSYEQYF. DNA of the CDR3: TGTGCCAGCAGCTCACCCGTCTTCGGAGCGGGCGACTCCTACGAGCAGTACTTC.

This chain uses TRBV27 with TRBJ2-5; D is unclear. The V gene's germline CDR1 is MNHEY and CDR2 SMNVEV (reference sequence). The CDR3 is made up of 14 amino acids. The germline V and J ends were trimmed by 6 bases and 4 bases, with 15 bases remaining between them. This chain's CDR3 is CASSPTGTLETQYF. The CDR3 bases are TGTGCCAGCAGCCCCACGGGCACTTTAGAGACCCAGTACTTC.

This clonotype was counted ten times or more. This rearrangement joins TRBV12-3 or TRBV12-4 to TRBJ2-7, with 15 bases fitting TRBD2. The junction had 7 bases not matched to a gene; V was cut back by 1 base and J by 0 bases. This CDR3 comprises 19 residues. In DNA form, the CDR3 reads TGTGCCAGCAGTTTAGGGGGGACTAGCGGGAGGACCTTCTCCTACGAGCAGTACTTC. This sequence encodes CASSLGGTSGRTFSYEQYF.

A few counts support this clonotype. The V and J genes are TRBV18 and TRBJ1-1; D might be TRBD1 (5 bases). Trimming took 3 bases from V and 7 from J, leaving 15 bases between them. CDR1 and CDR2 (germline): KGHSH, LQKENI. The CDR3 consists of 14 residues. CDR3 loop: CASSPTPGGVEAFF. CDR3 DNA: TGTGCCAGCTCACCCACACCCGGGGGGGTTGAAGCTTTCTTT.

This clonotype was picked up many times. CDR3 sequence (DNA): TGTGCCATCAGCCCACAGGGGGCAAGTCAGCCCCAGCATTTT. Protein sequence: CAISPQGASQPQHF. This sequence joins TRBV10-3 and TRBJ1-5; 9 bases are a match to TRBD1. Germline CDR1 reads ENHRY; CDR2 reads SYGVKD. V lost 6 bases and J lost 6; bases outside the gene matches: 6. The CDR3 spans 14 residues.

This clonotype was picked up many times. The gene calls are TRBV30 and TRBJ1-3; D gene uncertain. CDR1 is GTSNPN and CDR2 is SVGIG in the germline V gene (reference sequence). This CDR3 contains 14 residues. V was shortened by 0 bases and J by 0 bases, with 6 bases between the two germline ends. The CDR3 nucleotides read TGTGCCTGGAGTGTAAAGTTCTCTGGAAACACCATATATTTT. Amino acids: CAWSVKFSGNTIYF.

This clonotype was seen repeatedly, ten times or more. The chain joins TRBV20-1 to TRBJ2-7; 7 bases line up with TRBD2. With 0 bases clipped from V and 4 bases from J, the junction kept 6 bases outside the gene matches. The CDR3 loop spans 14 amino acids. Germline values: CDR1 DFQATT, CDR2 SNEGSKA (reference sequence). Written as DNA, the CDR3 is TGCAGTGCTAGAGATGGTGGCGGGAGATACGAGCAGTACTTC. It translates to CSARDGGGRYEQYF.

This clonotype was recorded many times. J is TRBJ1-1 and V is TRBV6-1, with a tentative D call TRBD1 (6 bases). This CDR3 comprises 13 residues. Trimming took off 5 bases at V and 6 bases at J, with 13 bases between the two ends. The germline CDR1 and CDR2 sequences are MNHNS and SASEGT. The CDR3 DNA sequence: TGTGCCAGCAGTCCACTCAGGGGTGCTGAAGCTTTCTTT. Translation gives CASSPLRGAEAFF.

The V gene is TRBV7-9, the J gene TRBJ2-4, with 8 bases matching TRBD2. CDR1 is SEHNR and CDR2 is FQNEAQ in the germline V gene (reference sequence). The V gene end was trimmed by 9 bases and the J gene end by 0 bases; junction bases not matched to a gene: 10. The CDR3 length is 16 residues. CDR3 nucleotides: TGTGCCAGTAGCGCCGGACTAGCCCTAGCCAAAAACATTCAGTACTTC. This gives the protein CASSAGLALAKNIQYF.

The sample holds many counts of this clonotype. This chain joins TRBV9 and TRBJ1-2, with 7 bases identical to TRBD1. The CDR3 length is 15 residues. Germline CDR1 and CDR2: SGDLS and YYNGEE. V shed 0 bases, J shed 4 bases, and the junction held 6 bases outside the gene matches. The CDR3 loop is CASSVEGGASYGYTF. CDR3 in DNA: TGTGCCAGCAGCGTAGAAGGGGGCGCCAGCTATGGCTACACCTTC.

This chain links TRBV28 with TRBJ1-1; D gene uncertain. The V gene lost 7 bases and the J gene lost 3 bases, with 12 bases spanning the gap. The CDR3 spans 13 residues. CDR1 is MDHEN, CDR2 SYDVKM, per germline. DNA of the CDR3: TGTGCCAGCATCCACCCGGGCCACACTGAAGCTTTCTTT. It codes for CASIHPGHTEAFF. Full variable domain (remainder filled in from reference TRBV28 and TRBJ1-1): DVKVTQSSRYLVKRTGEKVFLECVQDMDHENMFWYRQDPGLGLRLIYFSYDVKMKEKGDIPEGYSVSREKKERFSLILESASTNQTSMYLCASIHPGHTEAFFGQGTRLTVV.

This clonotype came up many times. This chain links TRBV6-2 or TRBV6-3 with TRBJ1-1; D gene ambiguous. With 7 bases removed from V and 7 bases from J, the gap between germline ends came to 16 bases. The V gene's germline CDR1 is MNHEY and CDR2 SVGEGT. The CDR3 is 13 amino acids. The chain's CDR3 is CASTPTPRGEAFF. CDR3 DNA sequence: TGTGCCAGCACCCCGACACCTCGGGGTGAAGCTTTCTTT.

This clonotype was counted only a few times. The genes are TRBV27 and TRBJ2-7, with 8 bases aligning to TRBD1. Looked up from germline, CDR1 is MNHEY and CDR2 is SMNVEV (reference sequence). This CDR3 is built from 14 residues. V gave up 6 bases and J gave up 5 bases; unmatched junction bases: 9. DNA for the CDR3: TGTGCCAGCAGCAGTTGGCACAGGGGGAACGAGCAGTACTTC. It is translated as CASSSWHRGNEQYF.

This chain uses TRBV12-3 or TRBV12-4 with TRBJ1-2; 8 nucleotides agree with TRBD1. The V gene end was trimmed by 5 bases and the J gene end by 4 bases; junction bases not matched to a gene: 9. The CDR3 runs 15 residues. The CDR3 DNA sequence: TGTGCCAGCAGTCCTGGGACAGGTCACGCCTATGGCTACACCTTC. Translation gives CASSPGTGHAYGYTF.